The sequence of this T cell receptor beta chain was determined in a study of graft-versus-host responses after intestinal transplantation. Study-wide points: High graft-versus-host to host-versus-graft T cell clonal ratios marked allografts of patients with graft-donor macrochimerism.

The protocol was immunoSEQ multiplex PCR, while the TCRdb copy is restricted to in-frame clones and leaves out a portion. The sample holds 3,500 to 5,000 clones, approximately 80% seen once. About this clone itself: The antigen remains unidentified.

Specified time point: postoperative day 105 after intestinal transplantation (dayNNNN = postoperative day). Tissue from the graft was processed to free its intraepithelial and lamina propria lymphocytes. Germline V gene sequence: CDR1 MRHNA, CDR2 SNTAGT. The V end was cut by 0 bases, the J end by 7 bases, with 11 bases between. The CDR3 length is 14 residues. The specimen comprised ileum tissue, sampled 105 days after intestinal transplantation. The origin of this receptor is a human patient who received an intestinal transplant, so some T cells may come from the graft donor. The V and J genes are TRBV6-4 and TRBJ2-3, with D perhaps TRBD2 (5 bases). The CDR3 loop reads CASSDSSSPNTQYF. CDR3 bases: TGTGCCAGCAGTGACTCGTCTAGCCCTAATACGCAGTATTTT.